These 18 T cell receptor beta chains originate from one sample sequenced in a study of CD8 T cells in Susac syndrome. An amount of RNA that ranged from about 0.45 to 1 ug was reverse transcribed with random hexamers. TCRdb used MiXCR to reprocess the immunoSEQ multiplex PCR reads, holding one entry per CDR3 protein. The repertoire holds around 160,000 distinct CDR3 sequences, with about 94% as singletons. Sequenced input: CD4+ T cells from PBMCs. These receptor sequences come from a human donor in good health.

The chain uses TRBV12-3 or TRBV12-4 and TRBJ2-3; D remains ambiguous. Trimming took 6 bases from V and 5 from J, leaving 15 bases between them. The length of the CDR3 is 14 residues. Here the CDR3 DNA reads TGTGCCAGCAGCCTGGAACCACCAGGAGATACGCAGTATTTT. Its translation is CASSLEPPGDTQYF.

The rearrangement joins TRBV28 to TRBJ2-1; a weak D match, TRBD2 (5 bases). Germline-derived CDR1 and CDR2 are MDHEN and SYDVKM. This CDR3 has 14 amino acids. V was trimmed by 6 bases and J by 0 bases, leaving 9 bases between them. CDR3 region: CASRPGNSYNEQFF. In DNA form, the CDR3 reads TGTGCCAGCAGGCCGGGGAACTCCTACAATGAGCAGTTCTTC.

This chain connects TRBV30 to TRBJ1-1; 12 bases are shared with TRBD1. Trimming took 5 bases from V and 6 from J; bases not matched to a gene: 4. Per the germline V gene, CDR1 is GTSNPN and CDR2 is SVGIG (reference sequence). This CDR3 comprises 13 residues. As DNA, the CDR3 is TGTGCCTGGGGGACAGGGGGCTTCTCTGAAGCTTTCTTT. The encoded protein is CAWGTGGFSEAFF.

This chain uses TRBV29-1 with TRBJ2-7; TRBD1 might be the D (5 bases). CDR1 SQVTM and CDR2 ANQGSEA come from the germline V gene. With 6 bases removed from V and 0 bases from J, the gap between germline ends came to 9 bases. There are 12 residues in the CDR3. CDR3 nucleotides: TGCAGCGTCAGGGTCAACTCCTACGAGCAGTACTTC. Its protein product is CSVRVNSYEQYF.

The V and J genes are TRBV3-1 and TRBJ1-4; possible D gene TRBD1, 6 bases. V was pared by 8 bases and J by 0 bases, with 10 bases between. The CDR3 sequence is 14 residues long. The germline gives CDR1 LGHDT, CDR2 YNNKEL (reference sequence). The DNA for the CDR3 is TGTGCCAGCGGGGGGGGCGCAACTAATGAAAAACTGTTTTTT. Its translation is CASGGGATNEKLFF.

The chain couples TRBV28 to TRBJ2-3; TRBD2 aligns across 7 bases. CDR1 and CDR2 (germline): MDHEN, SYDVKM. Trimming cost V 5 bases and J 3 bases; bases outside gene matches: 8. The CDR3 length is 15 residues. This CDR3 reads CASSLPGSGTDTQYF. CDR3 nucleotide sequence: TGTGCCAGCAGTCTCCCGGGTAGCGGGACAGATACGCAGTATTTT.

The chain combines TRBV6-6 with TRBJ1-5; D possibly corresponds to TRBD1 (6 bases). Germline V gene data show CDR1 as MNHNY and CDR2 as SVGAGI (reference sequence). The CDR3 sequence is 14 residues long. V was shortened by 4 bases and J by 4 bases, with 11 bases between the two germline ends. This CDR3 is CASSFDRQNQPQHF. The CDR3 coding sequence is TGTGCCAGCAGTTTCGACAGGCAGAATCAGCCCCAGCATTTT.

This chain connects TRBV2 to TRBJ2-7; tentative D call: TRBD2 (6 bases). CDR1 and CDR2 from the germline V gene are SNHLY and FYNNEI. The CDR3 consists of 14 residues. The V end lost 4 bases, the J end lost 1 base, and 11 bases lay between the germline ends. CDR3 in amino acids: CASSAQGGSYEQYF. CDR3 in DNA: TGTGCCAGCAGTGCGCAGGGAGGATCCTACGAGCAGTACTTC.

This chain joins TRBV20-1 and TRBJ1-2; 7 bases align to TRBD1. Unmatched junction bases numbered 11, after V lost 3 bases and J lost 4 bases. Germline-derived CDR1 and CDR2 are DFQATT and SNEGSKA (reference sequence). This CDR3 has 15 amino acids. CDR3 coding DNA: TGCAGTGCTAGGGCAACTTCCGGGACAGCCTATGGCTACACCTTC. Translated, it gives CSARATSGTAYGYTF.

V and J are TRBV25-1 and TRBJ2-5; 8 nucleotides align to TRBD2. Germline CDR1 MGHDK, CDR2 SYGVNS. V lost 1 base, J lost 2 bases, and 6 bases stayed unmatched. The CDR3 has 16 amino acids. The CDR3 DNA reads TGTGCCAGCAGTGAATTCGGGGGGGGGCCTCAAGAGACCCAGTACTTC. It is translated as CASSEFGGGPQETQYF. Full variable domain (missing parts from reference TRBV25-1 and TRBJ2-5): EADIYQTPRYLVIGTGKKITLECSQTMGHDKMYWYQQDPGMELHLIHYSYGVNSTEKGDLSSESTVSRIRTEHFPLTLESARPSHTSQYLCASSEFGGGPQETQYFGPGTRLLVL.

The chain couples TRBV14 to TRBJ2-5; D is ambiguous. CDR3 length: 13 amino acids. The germline gives CDR1 SGHDN, CDR2 FVKESK. The V gene lost 0 bases and the J gene lost 5 bases, with 7 bases spanning the gap. CDR3 sequence (DNA): TGTGCCAGCAGCCAAGATCCCAGGGAGACCCAGTACTTC. Amino acids: CASSQDPRETQYF.

This chain joins TRBV7-3 and TRBJ1-6; 8 bases match TRBD1. After removal of 5 bases from V and 7 bases from J, the junction contained 4 bases not matched to a gene. Germline V gives CDR1 SGHTA, CDR2 FQGTGA. CDR3 length: 14 residues. CDR3 nucleotides: TGTGCCAGCAGCCCGGGACAGGTGAATTCACCCCTCCACTTT. Translating gives CASSPGQVNSPLHF.

The rearrangement uses TRBV29-1 and TRBJ1-3; perhaps TRBD1 as D (5 bases). CDR3 length: 14 residues. Trimming removed 0 bases from V and 4 bases from J, with 10 bases in between. The germline CDR1 and CDR2 sequences are SQVTM and ANQGSEA. CDR3 in DNA: TGCAGCGTTGAAGAGGACACAGCCGGAAACACCATATATTTT. This encodes CSVEEDTAGNTIYF.

V is TRBV29-1 and J is TRBJ2-5, with 7 bases lining up with TRBD1. This CDR3 contains 12 residues. Trimming at V came to 7 bases and at J to 4 bases, leaving 6 bases not matched to a gene. Germline V gene lookup returns CDR1 SQVTM and CDR2 ANQGSEA. The CDR3 region is CSGAGTAETQYF. CDR3 DNA sequence: TGCAGCGGAGCCGGGACAGCAGAGACCCAGTACTTC.

The chain is built from TRBV3-1 and TRBJ1-2; the match to TRBD1 covers 9 bases. Germline trimming cut 4 bases from V and 8 bases from J; bases unmatched to any gene: 5. The germline CDR1 and CDR2 sequences are LGHDT and YNNKEL (reference sequence). This CDR3 is 13 amino acids long. CDR3: CASSPTGGGGYTF. DNA of the CDR3: TGTGCCAGCAGCCCGACAGGGGGAGGAGGCTACACCTTC. Using reference TRBV3-1 and TRBJ1-2 for the parts outside the CDR3, the full variable domain is DTAVSQTPKYLVTQMGNDKSIKCEQNLGHDTMYWYKQDSKKFLKIMFSYNNKELIINETVPNRFSPKSPDKAHLNLHINSLELGDSAVYFCASSPTGGGGYTFGSGTRLTVV.

This chain links TRBV19 with TRBJ2-1, with D possibly called TRBD1 or TRBD2 (5 bases each). CDR1 is LNHDA and CDR2 is SQIVND in the germline V gene (reference sequence). CDR3 length equals 14 residues. V lost 7 bases and J lost 3, with 13 bases in between. CDR3 sequence: CASIARDHYNEQFF. The CDR3 bases are TGTGCCAGTATCGCCCGGGACCACTACAATGAGCAGTTCTTC.

V is TRBV12-3 or TRBV12-4 and J is TRBJ2-7, with a possible D match to TRBD1 (6 bases). With 1 base removed from V and 9 bases from J, the gap between germline ends came to 13 bases. The CDR3 covers 13 residues. This chain's CDR3 is CASSLGTALGQYF. Here the CDR3 DNA reads TGTGCCAGCAGTTTAGGGACAGCCCTGGGGCAGTACTTC.

This sequence joins TRBV5-4 and TRBJ1-4; D may be TRBD1 (5 bases). Trimming removed 0 bases at V and 6 bases at J, with 12 bases between. The V gene's germline CDR1 is SGHNT and CDR2 YYREEE (reference sequence). The CDR3 runs 15 residues. The CDR3 is CASSLDHGGDEKLFF. The CDR3 coding sequence is TGTGCCAGCAGCTTGGACCACGGGGGGGATGAAAAACTGTTTTTT.